This paragraph covers one TCR beta chain sequence. The data are from a study of blood T cell repertoires in COVID-19. Original handling: Estimation of nucleated cell counts was performed using reference gene primer amplification. The table came from immunoSEQ multiplex PCR; TCRdb's copy has only in-frame clones and leaves some out. D and trimming were read from the DNA, whereas the V and J calls and clone size are those reported in that table. The data hold about 670,000 clones, with around 89% observed a single time. The CDR3 covers 19 residues. The germline V gene has CDR1 LGHDT and CDR2 YNNKEL (reference sequence). V gave up 3 bases and J gave up 1 base; unmatched junction bases: 13.

The origin of this receptor is a woman between 18 and 29 years old with acute or convalescent COVID-19. The specimen sequenced was peripheral blood. This chain links TRBV3-1 (or the pseudogene TRBV3-2) with TRBJ1-4; 8 nucleotides line up with TRBD1. This CDR3 is CASSQLGEIGQGTNEKLFF. CDR3 bases: TGTGCCAGCAGCCAGCTCGGAGAGATAGGACAGGGAACTAATGAAAAACTGTTTTTT.